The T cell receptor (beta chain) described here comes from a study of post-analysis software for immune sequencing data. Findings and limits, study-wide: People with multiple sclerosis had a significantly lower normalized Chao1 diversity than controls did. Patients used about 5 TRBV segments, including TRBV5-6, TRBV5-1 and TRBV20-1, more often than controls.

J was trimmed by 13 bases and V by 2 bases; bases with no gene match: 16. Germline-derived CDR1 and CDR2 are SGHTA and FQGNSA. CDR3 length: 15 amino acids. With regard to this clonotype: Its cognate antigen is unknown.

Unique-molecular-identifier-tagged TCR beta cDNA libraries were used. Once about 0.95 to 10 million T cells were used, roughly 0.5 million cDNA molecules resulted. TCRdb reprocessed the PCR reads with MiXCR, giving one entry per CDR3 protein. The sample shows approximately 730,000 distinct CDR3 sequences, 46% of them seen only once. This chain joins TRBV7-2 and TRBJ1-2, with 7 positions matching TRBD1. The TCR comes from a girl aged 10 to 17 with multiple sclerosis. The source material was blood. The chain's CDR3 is CASSLNPGQQGFATF. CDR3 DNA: TGTGCCAGCAGCTTAAACCCGGGACAGCAAGGTTTTGCCACCTTC.